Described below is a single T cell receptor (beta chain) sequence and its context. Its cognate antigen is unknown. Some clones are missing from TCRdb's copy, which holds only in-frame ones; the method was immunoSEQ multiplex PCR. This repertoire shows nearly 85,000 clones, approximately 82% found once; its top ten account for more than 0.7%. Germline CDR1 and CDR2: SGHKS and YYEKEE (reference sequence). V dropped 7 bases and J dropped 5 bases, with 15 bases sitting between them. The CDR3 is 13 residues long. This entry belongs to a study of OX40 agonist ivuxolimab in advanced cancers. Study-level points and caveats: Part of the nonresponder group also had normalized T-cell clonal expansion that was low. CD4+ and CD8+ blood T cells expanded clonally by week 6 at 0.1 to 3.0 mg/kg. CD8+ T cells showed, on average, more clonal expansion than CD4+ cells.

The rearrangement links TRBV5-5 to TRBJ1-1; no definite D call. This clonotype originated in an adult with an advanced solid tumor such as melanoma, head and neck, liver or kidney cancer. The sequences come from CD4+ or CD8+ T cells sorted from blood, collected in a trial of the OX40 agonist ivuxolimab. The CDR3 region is CASGEGRWTEAFF. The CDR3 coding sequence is TGTGCCAGCGGGGAAGGGAGGTGGACTGAAGCTTTCTTT.